This TCR beta chain came from a study of T cells in Graves' hyperthyroidism and ophthalmopathy. Study results and caveats: In blood, most of the thyroid clonotypes expanded above 0.001 were also present. The model predicted ophthalmopathy a median around six months before onset.

RNA transcripts yielded amplified TCR beta CDR3 regions. HTBI primers were used for first-round RT-PCR of the TCR CDR3. TCRdb ran MiXCR on the multiplex PCR reads and lists one entry per CDR3 protein. In the table there are about 520,000 distinct CDR3 sequences, approximately 24% of which are singletons. Many counts were recorded for this clonotype. The target antigen is unknown. Germline-derived CDR1 and CDR2 are SGHRS and YFSETQ. The CDR3 covers 15 residues. Trimming stripped 1 base from V and 0 bases from J, with 10 bases between. The sequenced material came from blood. The rearrangement links TRBV5-1 to TRBJ1-1, with D maybe TRBD1 (5 bases). The sequence came from a woman aged 25 to 39 with Graves' ophthalmopathy. CDR3 DNA sequence: TGCGCCAGCAGCTTGATGGTGGGACTGAACACTGAAGCTTTCTTT. Its translation is CASSLMVGLNTEAFF.